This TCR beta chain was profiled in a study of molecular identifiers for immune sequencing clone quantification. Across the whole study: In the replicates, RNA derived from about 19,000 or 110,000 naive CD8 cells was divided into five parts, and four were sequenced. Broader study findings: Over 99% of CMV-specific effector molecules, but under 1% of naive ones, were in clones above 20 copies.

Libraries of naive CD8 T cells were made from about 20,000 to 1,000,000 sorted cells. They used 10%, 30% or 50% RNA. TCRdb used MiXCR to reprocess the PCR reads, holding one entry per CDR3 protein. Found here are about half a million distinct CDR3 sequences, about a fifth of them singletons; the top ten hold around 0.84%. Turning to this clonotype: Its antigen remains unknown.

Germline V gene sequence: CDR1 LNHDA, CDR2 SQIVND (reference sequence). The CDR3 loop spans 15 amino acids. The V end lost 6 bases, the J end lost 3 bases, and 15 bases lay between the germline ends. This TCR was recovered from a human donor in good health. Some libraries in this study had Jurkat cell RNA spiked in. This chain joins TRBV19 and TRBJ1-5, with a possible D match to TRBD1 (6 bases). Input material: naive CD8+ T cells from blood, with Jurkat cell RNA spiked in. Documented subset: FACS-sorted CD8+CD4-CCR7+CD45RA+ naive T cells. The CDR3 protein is CASSHRAVFNQPQHF. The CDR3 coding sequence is TGTGCCAGTAGCCACAGGGCGGTCTTCAATCAGCCCCAGCATTTT.